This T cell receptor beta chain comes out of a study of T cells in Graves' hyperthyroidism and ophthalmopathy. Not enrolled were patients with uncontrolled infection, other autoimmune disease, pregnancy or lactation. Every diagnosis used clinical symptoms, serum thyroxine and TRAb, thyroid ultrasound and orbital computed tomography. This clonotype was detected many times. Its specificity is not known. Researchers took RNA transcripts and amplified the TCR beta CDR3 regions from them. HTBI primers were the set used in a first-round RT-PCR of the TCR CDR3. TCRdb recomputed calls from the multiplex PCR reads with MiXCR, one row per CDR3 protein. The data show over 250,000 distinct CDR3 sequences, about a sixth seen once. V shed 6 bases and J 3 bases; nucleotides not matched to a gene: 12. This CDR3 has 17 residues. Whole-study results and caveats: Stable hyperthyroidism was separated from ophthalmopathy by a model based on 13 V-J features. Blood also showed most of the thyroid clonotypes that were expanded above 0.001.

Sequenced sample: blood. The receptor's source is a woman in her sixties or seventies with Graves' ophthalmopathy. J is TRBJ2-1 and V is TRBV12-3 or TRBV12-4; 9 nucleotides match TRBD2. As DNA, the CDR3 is TGTGCCAGCAGCCCTGCTCCGGTAGCGGGGGACTACAATGAGCAGTTCTTC. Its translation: CASSPAPVAGDYNEQFF.